Reported below is one T cell receptor beta chain. As yet, its antigen is unknown. With V trimmed by 6 bases and J by 4 bases, 17 bases remained unmatched. CDR3 length: 19 amino acids. Germline-derived CDR1 and CDR2 are SGHRS and YFSETQ. The sample originates from a study of vaccination effects on CD4 cells after COVID-19. Study-wide context: About 1.8 million PBMC were seeded per well and grown in the presence of about 9 IU/ml IL-2 and 10 ug/ml peptides. The study, taken as a whole, reports: Substantial clonal contraction characterized both infection- and vaccine-induced clones late after vaccination.

The assay was immunoSEQ multiplex PCR, and TCRdb's table has in-frame clones only and misses some. This sample has 57,000 or so clones, with less than 80% found just once. Isolating CD4+ T cells followed roughly ten days of culture. As their vaccination, participants received two doses of either BNT162b2 or mRNA-1273. The study found no prior SARS-CoV-2 infection in the vaccine recipients, who tested negative for nucleocapsid antibodies. Half-medium changes using IL-2 medium occurred on days 3 and 7. This chain links TRBV5-1 with TRBJ2-3, with 13 bases lining up with TRBD2. The origin of this receptor is a human donor who received a COVID-19 vaccine. The material was CD4+ T cells from PBMCs cultured without peptide, obtained after COVID-19 vaccination. CDR3 loop: CASTPVGLAGAIPPDTQYF. The CDR3 coding sequence is TGCGCCAGCACACCGGTCGGACTAGCGGGGGCGATACCTCCAGATACGCAGTATTTT.